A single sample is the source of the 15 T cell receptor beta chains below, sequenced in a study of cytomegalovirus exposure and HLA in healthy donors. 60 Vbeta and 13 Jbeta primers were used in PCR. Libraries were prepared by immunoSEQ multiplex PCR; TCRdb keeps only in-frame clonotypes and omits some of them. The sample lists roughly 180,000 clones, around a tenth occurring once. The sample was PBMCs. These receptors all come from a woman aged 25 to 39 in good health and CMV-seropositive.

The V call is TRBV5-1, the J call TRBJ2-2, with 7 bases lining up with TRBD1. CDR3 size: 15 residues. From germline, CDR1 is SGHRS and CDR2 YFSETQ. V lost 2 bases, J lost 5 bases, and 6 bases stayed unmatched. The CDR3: CASSFDRVGTGELFF. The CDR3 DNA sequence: TGCGCCAGCAGCTTTGACAGGGTGGGGACCGGGGAGCTGTTTTTT. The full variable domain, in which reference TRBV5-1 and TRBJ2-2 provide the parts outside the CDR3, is KAGVTQTPRYLIKTRGQQVTLSCSPISGHRSVSWYQQTPGQGLQFLFEYFSETQRNKGNFPGRFSGRQFSNSRSEMNVSTLELGDSALYLCASSFDRVGTGELFFGEGSRLTVL.

DNA for the CDR3: TGCGCCAGCAGCGATCTGCTAGCGGGAGCCGACGAGCAGTACTTC. Residues: CASSDLLAGADEQYF. The chain couples TRBV5-1 to TRBJ2-7, with TRBD2 matching 10 bases. In germline, CDR1 is SGHRS, CDR2 YFSETQ. With V trimmed by 4 bases and J by 5 bases, 9 bases remained unmatched. The CDR3 covers 15 residues.

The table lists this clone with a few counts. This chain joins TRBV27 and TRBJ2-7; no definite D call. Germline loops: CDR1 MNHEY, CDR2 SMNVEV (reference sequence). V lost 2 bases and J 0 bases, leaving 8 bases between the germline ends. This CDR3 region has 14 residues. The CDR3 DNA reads TGTGCCAGCAGTTTAGGGCAGGTCTCCTACGAGCAGTACTTC. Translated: CASSLGQVSYEQYF.

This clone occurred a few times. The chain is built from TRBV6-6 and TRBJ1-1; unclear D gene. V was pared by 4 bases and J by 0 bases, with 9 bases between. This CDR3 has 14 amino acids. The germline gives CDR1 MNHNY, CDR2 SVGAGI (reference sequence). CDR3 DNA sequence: TGTGCCAGCAGTTCCCCCCAATTGAACACTGAAGCTTTCTTT. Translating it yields CASSSPQLNTEAFF.

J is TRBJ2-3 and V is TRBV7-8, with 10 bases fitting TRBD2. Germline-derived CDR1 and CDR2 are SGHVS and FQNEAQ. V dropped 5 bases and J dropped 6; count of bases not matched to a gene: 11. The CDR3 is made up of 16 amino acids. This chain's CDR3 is CASSRIAGGQGDTQYF. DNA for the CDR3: TGTGCCAGCAGCCGAATAGCGGGAGGCCAGGGGGATACGCAGTATTTT.

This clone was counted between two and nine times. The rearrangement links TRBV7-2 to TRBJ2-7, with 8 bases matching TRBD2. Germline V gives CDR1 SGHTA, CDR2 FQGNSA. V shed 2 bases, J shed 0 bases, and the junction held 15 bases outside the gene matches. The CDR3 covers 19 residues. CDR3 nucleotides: TGTGCCAGCAGCTTAAGGAGCGGGCTTAGCGGGATGGTCTCCTACGAGCAGTACTTC. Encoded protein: CASSLRSGLSGMVSYEQYF.

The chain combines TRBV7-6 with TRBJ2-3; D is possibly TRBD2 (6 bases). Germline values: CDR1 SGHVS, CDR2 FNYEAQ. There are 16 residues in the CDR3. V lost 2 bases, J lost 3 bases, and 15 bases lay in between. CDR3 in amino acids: CASSLLGPGRTDTQYF. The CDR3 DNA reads TGTGCCAGCAGCTTATTAGGACCGGGGAGGACAGATACGCAGTATTTT.

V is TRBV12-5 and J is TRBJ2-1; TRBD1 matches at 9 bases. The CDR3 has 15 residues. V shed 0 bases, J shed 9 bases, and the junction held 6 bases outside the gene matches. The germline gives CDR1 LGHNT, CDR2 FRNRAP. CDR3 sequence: CASGLVLGQGGEQFF. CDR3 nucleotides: TGTGCTAGTGGTTTGGTACTGGGACAGGGAGGTGAGCAGTTCTTC.

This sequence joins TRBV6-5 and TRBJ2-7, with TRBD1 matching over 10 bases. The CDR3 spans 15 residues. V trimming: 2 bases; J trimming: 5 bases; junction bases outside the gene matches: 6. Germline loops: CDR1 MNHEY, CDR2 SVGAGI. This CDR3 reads CASSYGGTGVNEQYF. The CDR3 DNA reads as TGTGCCAGCAGTTACGGGGGGACAGGGGTCAACGAGCAGTACTTC.

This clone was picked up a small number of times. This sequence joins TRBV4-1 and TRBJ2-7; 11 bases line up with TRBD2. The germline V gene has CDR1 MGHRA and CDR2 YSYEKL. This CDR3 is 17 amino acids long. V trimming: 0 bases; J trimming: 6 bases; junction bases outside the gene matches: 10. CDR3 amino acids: CASSQEILTSGSSEQYF. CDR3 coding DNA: TGCGCCAGCAGCCAAGAGATTCTAACTAGCGGGAGTTCCGAGCAGTACTTC.

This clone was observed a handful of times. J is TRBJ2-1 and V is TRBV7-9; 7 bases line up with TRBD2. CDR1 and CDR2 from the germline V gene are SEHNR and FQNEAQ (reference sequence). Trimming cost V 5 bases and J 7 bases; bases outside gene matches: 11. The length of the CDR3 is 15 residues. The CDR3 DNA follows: TGTGCCAGCAGCATATTTGCGGGAGTAAGGAATGAGCAGTTCTTC. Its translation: CASSIFAGVRNEQFF.

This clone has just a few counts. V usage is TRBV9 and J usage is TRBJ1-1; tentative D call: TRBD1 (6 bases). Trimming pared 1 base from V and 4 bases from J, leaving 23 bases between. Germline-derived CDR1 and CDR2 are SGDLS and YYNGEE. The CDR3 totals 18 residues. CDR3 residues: CASSVFGRGRGKSTEAFF. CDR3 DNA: TGTGCCAGCAGCGTATTCGGAAGAGGCAGGGGTAAGTCCACTGAAGCTTTCTTT.

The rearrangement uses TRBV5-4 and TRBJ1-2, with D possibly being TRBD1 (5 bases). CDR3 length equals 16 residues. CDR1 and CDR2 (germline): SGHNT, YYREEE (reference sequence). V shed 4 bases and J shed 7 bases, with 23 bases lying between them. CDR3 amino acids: CASSPIMIQGQGGYTF. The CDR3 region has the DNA TGTGCCAGCAGCCCCATCATGATCCAGGGCCAAGGTGGCTACACCTTC.

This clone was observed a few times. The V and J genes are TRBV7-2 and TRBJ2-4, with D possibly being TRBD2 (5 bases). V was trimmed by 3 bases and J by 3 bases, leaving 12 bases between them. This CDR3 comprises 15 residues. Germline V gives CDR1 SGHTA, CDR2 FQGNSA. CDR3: CASSFGGGDKNIQYF. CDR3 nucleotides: TGTGCCAGCAGCTTTGGAGGTGGAGACAAAAACATTCAGTACTTC.

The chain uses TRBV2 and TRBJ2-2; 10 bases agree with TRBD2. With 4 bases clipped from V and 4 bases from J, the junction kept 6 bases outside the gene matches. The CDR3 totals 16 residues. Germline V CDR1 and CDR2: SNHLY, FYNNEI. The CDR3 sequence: CASSAGLAGATGELFF. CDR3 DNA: TGTGCCAGCAGTGCGGGGCTAGCGGGAGCCACCGGGGAGCTGTTTTTT.